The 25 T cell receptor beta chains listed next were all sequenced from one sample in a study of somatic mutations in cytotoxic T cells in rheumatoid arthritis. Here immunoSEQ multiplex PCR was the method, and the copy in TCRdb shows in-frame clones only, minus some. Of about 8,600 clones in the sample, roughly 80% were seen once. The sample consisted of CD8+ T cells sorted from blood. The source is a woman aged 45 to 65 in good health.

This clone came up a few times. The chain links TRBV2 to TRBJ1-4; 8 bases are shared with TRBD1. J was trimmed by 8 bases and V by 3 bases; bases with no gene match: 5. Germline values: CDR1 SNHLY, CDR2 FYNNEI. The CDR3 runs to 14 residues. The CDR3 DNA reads TGTGCCAGCAGTGAGGACAGGGATTGGGAAAAACTGTTTTTT. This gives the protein CASSEDRDWEKLFF.

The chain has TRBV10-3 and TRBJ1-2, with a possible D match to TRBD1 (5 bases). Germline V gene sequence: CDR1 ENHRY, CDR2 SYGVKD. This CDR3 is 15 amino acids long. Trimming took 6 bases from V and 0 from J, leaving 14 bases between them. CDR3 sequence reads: CAIRLTEYTNYGYTF. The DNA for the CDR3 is TGTGCCATCAGATTGACAGAGTATACTAACTATGGCTACACCTTC.

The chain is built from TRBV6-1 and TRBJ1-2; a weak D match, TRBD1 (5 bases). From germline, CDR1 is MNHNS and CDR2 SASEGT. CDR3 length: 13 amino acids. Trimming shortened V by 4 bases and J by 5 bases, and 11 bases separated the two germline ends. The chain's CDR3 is CASSAGIPYGYTF. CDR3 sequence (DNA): TGTGCCAGCAGTGCAGGGATCCCATATGGCTACACCTTC.

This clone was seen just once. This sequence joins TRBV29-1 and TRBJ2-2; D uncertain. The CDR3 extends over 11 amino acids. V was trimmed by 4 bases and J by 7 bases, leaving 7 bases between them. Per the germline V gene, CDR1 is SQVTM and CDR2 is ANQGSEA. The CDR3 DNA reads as TGCAGCGTTGGTAACGGCGGGGAGCTGTTTTTT. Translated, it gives CSVGNGGELFF.

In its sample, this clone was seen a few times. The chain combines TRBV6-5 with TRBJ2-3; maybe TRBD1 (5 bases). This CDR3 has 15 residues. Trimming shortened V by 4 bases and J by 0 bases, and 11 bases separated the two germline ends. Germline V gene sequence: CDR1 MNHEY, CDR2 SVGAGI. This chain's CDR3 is CASSLVGASTDTQYF. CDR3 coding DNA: TGTGCCAGCAGTTTAGTAGGGGCCAGCACAGATACGCAGTATTTT.

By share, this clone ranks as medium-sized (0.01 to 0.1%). The DNA for the CDR3 is TGTGCCTGGAGTGCGATGGGGGGGCAAGAGACCCAGTACTTC. Translating it yields CAWSAMGGQETQYF. V is TRBV30 and J is TRBJ2-5; 7 nucleotides agree with TRBD2. The germline CDR1 and CDR2 sequences are GTSNPN and SVGIG (reference sequence). Unmatched junction bases numbered 4, after V lost 1 base and J lost 2 bases. The CDR3 has 14 residues.

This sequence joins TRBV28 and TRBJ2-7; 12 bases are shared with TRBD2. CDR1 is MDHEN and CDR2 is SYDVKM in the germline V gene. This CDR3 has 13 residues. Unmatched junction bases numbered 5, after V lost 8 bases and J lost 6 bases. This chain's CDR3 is CASRLAGGFEQYF. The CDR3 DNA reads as TGTGCCAGCCGCCTAGCGGGGGGGTTCGAGCAGTACTTC.

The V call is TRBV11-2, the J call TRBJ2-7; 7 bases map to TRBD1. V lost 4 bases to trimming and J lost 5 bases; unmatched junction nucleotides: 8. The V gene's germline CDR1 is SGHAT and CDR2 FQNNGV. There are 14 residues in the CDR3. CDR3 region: CASSSGTERHEQYF. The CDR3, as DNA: TGTGCCAGCAGCTCCGGGACAGAAAGACACGAGCAGTACTTC. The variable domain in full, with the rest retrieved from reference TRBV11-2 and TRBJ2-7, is EAGVAQSPRYKIIEKRQSVAFWCNPISGHATLYWYQQILGQGPKLLIQFQNNGVVDDSQLPKDRFSAERLKGVDSTLKIQPAKLEDSAVYLCASSSGTERHEQYFGPGTRLTVT.

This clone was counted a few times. The CDR3 DNA is TGCAGCGTTGTGAGAGAGAGGGTCCTAACCGCCACAGATACGCAGTATTTT. Encoded protein: CSVVRERVLTATDTQYF. This rearrangement joins TRBV29-1 to TRBJ2-3; a possible D gene is TRBD2 (5 bases). The CDR3 consists of 17 residues. Germline CDR1 and CDR2: SQVTM and ANQGSEA. Trimming stripped 4 bases from V and 2 bases from J, with 22 bases between.

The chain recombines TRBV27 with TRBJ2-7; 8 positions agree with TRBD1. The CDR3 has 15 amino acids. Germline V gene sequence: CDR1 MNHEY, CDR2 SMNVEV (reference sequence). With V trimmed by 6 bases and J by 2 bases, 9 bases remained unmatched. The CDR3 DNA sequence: TGTGCCAGCAGCTCCGGGACAGGCAGGGCCTACGAGCAGTACTTC. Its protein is CASSSGTGRAYEQYF.

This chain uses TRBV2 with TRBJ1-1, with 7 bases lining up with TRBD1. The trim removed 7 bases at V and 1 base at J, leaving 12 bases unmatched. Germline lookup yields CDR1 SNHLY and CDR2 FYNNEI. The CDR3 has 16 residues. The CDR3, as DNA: TGTGCCAGCAACACACCTCGACAGGGCTGGAACACTGAAGCTTTCTTT. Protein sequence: CASNTPRQGWNTEAFF.

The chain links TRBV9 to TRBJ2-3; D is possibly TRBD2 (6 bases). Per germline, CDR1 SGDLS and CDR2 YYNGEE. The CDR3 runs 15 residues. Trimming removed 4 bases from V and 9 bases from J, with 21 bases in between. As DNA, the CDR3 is TGTGCCAGCAGCCAAGATATAGGAGGGGACCTGACGCAGTATTTT. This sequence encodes CASSQDIGGDLTQYF.

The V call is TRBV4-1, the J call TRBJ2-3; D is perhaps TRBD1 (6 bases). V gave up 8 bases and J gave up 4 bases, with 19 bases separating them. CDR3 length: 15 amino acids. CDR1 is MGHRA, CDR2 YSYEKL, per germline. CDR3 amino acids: CASGGHLSGPDTQYF. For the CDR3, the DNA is TGCGCCAGCGGGGGACACCTAAGTGGGCCAGATACGCAGTATTTT.

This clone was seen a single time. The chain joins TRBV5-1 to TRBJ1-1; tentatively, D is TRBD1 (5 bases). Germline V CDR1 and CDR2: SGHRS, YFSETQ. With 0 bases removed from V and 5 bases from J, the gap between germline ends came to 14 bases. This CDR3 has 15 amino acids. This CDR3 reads CASSLAGRGVTEAFF. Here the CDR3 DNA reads TGCGCCAGCAGCTTGGCCGGACGGGGGGTGACTGAAGCTTTCTTT.

The CDR3 spells CASSTGGPGVNQPQHF. The CDR3 coding sequence is TGTGCCAGCAGTACGGGAGGCCCGGGGGTCAATCAGCCCCAGCATTTT. This chain links TRBV28 with TRBJ1-5, with D possibly matching TRBD1 (5 bases). In germline, CDR1 is MDHEN, CDR2 SYDVKM. The CDR3 sequence is 16 residues long. V lost 5 bases and J 3 bases, leaving 17 bases between the germline ends.

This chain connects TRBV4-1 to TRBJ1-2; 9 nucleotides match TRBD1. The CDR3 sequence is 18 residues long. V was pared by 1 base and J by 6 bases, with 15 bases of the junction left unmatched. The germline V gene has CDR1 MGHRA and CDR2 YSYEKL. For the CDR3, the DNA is TGCGCCAGCAGCCAAGTGGGGGGGATTTACAGGGGGCAGGATGGCTACACCTTC. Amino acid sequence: CASSQVGGIYRGQDGYTF.

The CDR3: CASSTGDSSYNSPLHF. The CDR3 bases are TGTGCCAGCAGCACCGGGGACAGCTCCTATAATTCACCCCTCCACTTT. The chain carries TRBV21-1 and TRBJ1-6; the table's TRBD1 call for D was not verified on the DNA. TRBV21-1 is given as a pseudogene. This CDR3 spans 16 amino acids.

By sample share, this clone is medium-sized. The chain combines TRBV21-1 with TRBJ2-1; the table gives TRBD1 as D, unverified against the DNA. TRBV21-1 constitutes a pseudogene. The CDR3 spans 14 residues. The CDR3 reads CASSKDGNYNEQFF. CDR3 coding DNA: TGTGCCAGCAGCAAAGATGGCAATTACAATGAGCAGTTCTTC.

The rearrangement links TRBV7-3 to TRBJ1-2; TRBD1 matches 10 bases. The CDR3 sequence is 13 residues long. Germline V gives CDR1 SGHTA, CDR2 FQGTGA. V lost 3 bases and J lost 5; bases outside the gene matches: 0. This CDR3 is CASSLDRGYGYTF. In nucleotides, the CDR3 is TGTGCCAGCAGCTTGGACAGGGGGTATGGCTACACCTTC.

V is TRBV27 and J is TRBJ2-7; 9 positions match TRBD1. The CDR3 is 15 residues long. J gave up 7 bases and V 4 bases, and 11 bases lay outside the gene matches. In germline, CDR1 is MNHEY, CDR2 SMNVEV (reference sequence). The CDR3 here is CASSWPGQGLWEQYF. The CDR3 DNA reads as TGTGCCAGCAGTTGGCCGGGACAGGGACTCTGGGAGCAGTACTTC.

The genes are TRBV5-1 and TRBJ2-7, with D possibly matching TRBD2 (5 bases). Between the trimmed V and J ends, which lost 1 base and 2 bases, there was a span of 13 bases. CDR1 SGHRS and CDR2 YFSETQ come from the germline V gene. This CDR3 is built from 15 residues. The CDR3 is CASSLSPGVTYEQYF. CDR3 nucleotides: TGCGCCAGCAGCTTGTCACCCGGGGTTACCTACGAGCAGTACTTC.

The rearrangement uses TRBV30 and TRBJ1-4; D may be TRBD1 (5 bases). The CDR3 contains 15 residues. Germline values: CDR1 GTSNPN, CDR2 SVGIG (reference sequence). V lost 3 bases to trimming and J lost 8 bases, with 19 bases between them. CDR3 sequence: CAWRAIGGQGEKLFF. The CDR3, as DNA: TGTGCCTGGAGAGCGATCGGAGGGCAGGGCGAAAAACTGTTTTTT. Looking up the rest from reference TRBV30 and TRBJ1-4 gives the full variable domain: SQTIHQWPATLVQPVGSPLSLECTVEGTSNPNLYWYRQAAGRGLQLLFYSVGIGQISSEVPQNLSASRPQDRQFILSSKKLLLSDSGFYLCAWRAIGGQGEKLFFGSGTQLSVL.

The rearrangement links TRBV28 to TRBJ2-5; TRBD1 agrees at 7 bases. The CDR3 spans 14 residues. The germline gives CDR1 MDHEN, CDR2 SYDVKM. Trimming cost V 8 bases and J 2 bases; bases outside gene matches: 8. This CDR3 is CASLGTGEQETQYF. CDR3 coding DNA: TGTGCCAGCCTTGGTACAGGGGAACAAGAGACCCAGTACTTC.

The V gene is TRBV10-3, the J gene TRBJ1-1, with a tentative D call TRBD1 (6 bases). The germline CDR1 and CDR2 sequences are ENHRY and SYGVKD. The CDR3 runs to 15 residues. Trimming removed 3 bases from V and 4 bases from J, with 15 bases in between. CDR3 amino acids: CAISDPQGSITEAFF. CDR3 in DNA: TGTGCCATCAGTGACCCACAGGGCTCAATCACTGAAGCTTTCTTT.

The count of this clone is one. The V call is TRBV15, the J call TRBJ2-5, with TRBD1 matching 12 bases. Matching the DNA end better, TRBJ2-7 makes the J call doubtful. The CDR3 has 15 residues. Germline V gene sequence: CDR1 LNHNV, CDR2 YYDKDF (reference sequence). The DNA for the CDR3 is TGTGCCACCAGCAGAGTGGGACAGGGGGCCAGCGAGCAGTACTTC. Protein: CATSRVGQGASEQYF.